This T cell receptor beta chain was sequenced during a study of T-cell memory formation after mild COVID-19. The CDR3 has 14 residues. V shed 4 bases and J shed 5 bases, with 13 bases lying between them. In germline, CDR1 is KGHDR, CDR2 SFDVKD. TCRdb itself ran the 5' RACE reads through MiXCR, one entry per CDR3 protein. The table shows about 16,000 distinct CDR3 sequences, with roughly 25% occurring only once. Concerning this clonotype: Antigen specificity is unknown.

The study, taken as a whole, reports: The authors did not confirm SARS-CoV-2 specificity of second-wave clones peaking day 37. Within pre-infection memory, some responding clones were found, suggesting cross-reactive memory joined.

The sequencing sample was made of PBMCs or a T cell subset sorted from them (not recorded which). The sequence was collected from a man between 18 and 35 years old who had mild COVID-19 (a few samples of this study predate the infection). Cell type and time point are not known. The gene calls are TRBV24-1 and TRBJ2-5; no definite D call. CDR3 amino acids: CATSDRFSRETQYF. The CDR3 region has the DNA TGTGCCACCAGTGACCGATTTAGTCGGGAGACCCAGTACTTC.